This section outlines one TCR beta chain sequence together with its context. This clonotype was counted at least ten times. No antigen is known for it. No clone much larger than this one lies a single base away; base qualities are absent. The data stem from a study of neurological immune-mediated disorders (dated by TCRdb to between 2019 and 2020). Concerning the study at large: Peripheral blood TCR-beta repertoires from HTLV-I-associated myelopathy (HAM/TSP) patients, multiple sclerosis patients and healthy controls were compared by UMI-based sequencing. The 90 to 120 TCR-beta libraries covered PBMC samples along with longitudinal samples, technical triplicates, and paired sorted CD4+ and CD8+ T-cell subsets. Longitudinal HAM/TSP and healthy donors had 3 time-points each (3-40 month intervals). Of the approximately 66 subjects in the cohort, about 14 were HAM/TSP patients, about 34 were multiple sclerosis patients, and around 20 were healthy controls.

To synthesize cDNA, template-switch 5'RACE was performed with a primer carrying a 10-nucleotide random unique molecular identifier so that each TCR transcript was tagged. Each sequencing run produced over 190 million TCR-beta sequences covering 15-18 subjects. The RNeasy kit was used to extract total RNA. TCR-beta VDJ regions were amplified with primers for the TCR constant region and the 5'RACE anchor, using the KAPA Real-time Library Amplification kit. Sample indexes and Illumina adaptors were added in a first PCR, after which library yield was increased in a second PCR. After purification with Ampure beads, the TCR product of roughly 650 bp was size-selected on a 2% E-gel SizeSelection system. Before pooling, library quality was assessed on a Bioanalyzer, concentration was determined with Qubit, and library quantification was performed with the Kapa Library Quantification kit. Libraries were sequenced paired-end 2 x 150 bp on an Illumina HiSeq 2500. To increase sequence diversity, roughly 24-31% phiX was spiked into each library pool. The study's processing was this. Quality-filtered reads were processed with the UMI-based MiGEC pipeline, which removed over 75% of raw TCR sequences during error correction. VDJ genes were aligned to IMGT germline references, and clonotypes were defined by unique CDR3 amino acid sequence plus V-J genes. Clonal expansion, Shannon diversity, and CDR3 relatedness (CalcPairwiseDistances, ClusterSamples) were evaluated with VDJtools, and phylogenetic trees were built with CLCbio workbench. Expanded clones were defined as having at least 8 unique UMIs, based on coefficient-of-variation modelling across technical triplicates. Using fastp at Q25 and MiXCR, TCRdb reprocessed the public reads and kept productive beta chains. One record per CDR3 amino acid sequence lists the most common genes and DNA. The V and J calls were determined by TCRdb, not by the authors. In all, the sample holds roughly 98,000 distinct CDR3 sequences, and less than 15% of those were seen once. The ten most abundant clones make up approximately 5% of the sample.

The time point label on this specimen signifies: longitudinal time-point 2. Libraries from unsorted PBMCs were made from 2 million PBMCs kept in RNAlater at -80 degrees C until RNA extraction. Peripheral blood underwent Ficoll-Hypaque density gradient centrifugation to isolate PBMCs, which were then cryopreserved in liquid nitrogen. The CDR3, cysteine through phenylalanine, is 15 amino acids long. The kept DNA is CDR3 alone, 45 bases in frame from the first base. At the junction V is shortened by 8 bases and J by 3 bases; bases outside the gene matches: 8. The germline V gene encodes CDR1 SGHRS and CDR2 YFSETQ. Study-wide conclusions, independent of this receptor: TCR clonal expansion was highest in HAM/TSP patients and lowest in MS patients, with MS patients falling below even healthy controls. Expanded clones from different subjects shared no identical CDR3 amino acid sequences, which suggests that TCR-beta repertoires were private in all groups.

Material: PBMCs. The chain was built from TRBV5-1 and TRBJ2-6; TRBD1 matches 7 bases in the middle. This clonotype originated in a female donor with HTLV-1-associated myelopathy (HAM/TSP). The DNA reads TGCGCCAGTACCGAGGGGGCGCTTGGGGCCAACGTCCTGACTTTC. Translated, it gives CASTEGALGANVLTF.